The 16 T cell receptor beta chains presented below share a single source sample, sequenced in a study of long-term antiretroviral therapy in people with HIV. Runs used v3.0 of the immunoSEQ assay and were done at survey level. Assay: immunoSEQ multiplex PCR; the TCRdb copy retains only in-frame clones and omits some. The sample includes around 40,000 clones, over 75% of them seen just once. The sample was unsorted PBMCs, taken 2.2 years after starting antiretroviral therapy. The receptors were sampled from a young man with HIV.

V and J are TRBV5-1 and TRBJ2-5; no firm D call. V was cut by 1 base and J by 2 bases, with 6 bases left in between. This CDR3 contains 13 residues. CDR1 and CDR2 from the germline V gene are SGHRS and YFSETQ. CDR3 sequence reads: CASSLTAQETQYF. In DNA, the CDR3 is TGCGCCAGCAGCTTGACAGCACAAGAGACCCAGTACTTC. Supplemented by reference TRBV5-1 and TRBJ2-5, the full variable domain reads KAGVTQTPRYLIKTRGQQVTLSCSPISGHRSVSWYQQTPGQGLQFLFEYFSETQRNKGNFPGRFSGRQFSNSRSEMNVSTLELGDSALYLCASSLTAQETQYFGPGTRLLVL.

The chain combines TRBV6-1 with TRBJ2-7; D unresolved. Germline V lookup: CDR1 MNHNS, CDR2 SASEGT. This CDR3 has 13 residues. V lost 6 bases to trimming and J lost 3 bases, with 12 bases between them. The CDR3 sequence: CASRHGQVYEQYF. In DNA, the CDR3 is TGTGCCAGCAGACATGGGCAGGTCTACGAGCAGTACTTC.

CDR3 amino acids: CASSPGTGGSTEAFF. Written as DNA, the CDR3 is TGTGCCAGCAGCCCCGGGACAGGGGGCTCTACTGAAGCTTTCTTT. The gene calls are TRBV7-9 and TRBJ1-1, with 12 bases lining up with TRBD1. CDR3 size: 15 residues. From germline, CDR1 is SEHNR and CDR2 FQNEAQ (reference sequence). With 5 bases clipped from V and 5 bases from J, the junction kept 6 bases outside the gene matches.

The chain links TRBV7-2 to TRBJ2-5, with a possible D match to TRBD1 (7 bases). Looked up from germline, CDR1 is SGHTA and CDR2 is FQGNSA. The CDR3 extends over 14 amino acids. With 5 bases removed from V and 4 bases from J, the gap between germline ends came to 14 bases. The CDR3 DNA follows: TGTGCCAGCAGCCAACAGGGGAGGAGAGAGACCCAGTACTTC. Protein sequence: CASSQQGRRETQYF. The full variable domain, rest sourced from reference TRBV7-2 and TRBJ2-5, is GAGVSQSPSNKVTEKGKDVELRCDPISGHTALYWYRQSLGQGLEFLIYFQGNSAPDKSGLPSDRFSAERTGGSVSTLTIQRTQQEDSAVYLCASSQQGRRETQYFGPGTRLLVL.

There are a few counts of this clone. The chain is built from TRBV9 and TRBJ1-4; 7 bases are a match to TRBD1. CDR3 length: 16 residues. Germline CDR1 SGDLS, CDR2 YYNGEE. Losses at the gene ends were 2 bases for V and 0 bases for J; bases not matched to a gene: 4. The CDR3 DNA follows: TGTGCCAGCAGCGTTCAGGGGGGTTCAACTAATGAAAAACTGTTTTTT. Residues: CASSVQGGSTNEKLFF. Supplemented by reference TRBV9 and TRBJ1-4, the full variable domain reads DSGVTQTPKHLITATGQRVTLRCSPRSGDLSVYWYQQSLDQGLQFLIQYYNGEERAKGNILERFSAQQFPDLHSELNLSSLELGDSALYFCASSVQGGSTNEKLFFGSGTQLSVL.

CDR3 DNA sequence: TGTGCCAGTAGTATAGGGGTTTGGAACACTGAAGCTTTCTTT. Translated, it gives CASSIGVWNTEAFF. The rearrangement links TRBV19 to TRBJ1-1; D is undetermined. The CDR3 contains 14 residues. CDR1 and CDR2 (germline): LNHDA, SQIVND (reference sequence). Trimming stripped 1 base from V and 1 base from J, with 7 bases between. Full variable domain (remainder filled in from reference TRBV19 and TRBJ1-1): DGGITQSPKYLFRKEGQNVTLSCEQNLNHDAMYWYRQDPGQGLRLIYYSQIVNDFQKGDIAEGYSVSREKKESFPLTVTSAQKNPTAFYLCASSIGVWNTEAFFGQGTRLTVV.

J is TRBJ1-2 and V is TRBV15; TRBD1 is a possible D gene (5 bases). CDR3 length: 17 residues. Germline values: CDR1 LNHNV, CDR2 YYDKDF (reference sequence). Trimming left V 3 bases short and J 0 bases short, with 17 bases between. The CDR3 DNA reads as TGTGCCACCAGCAGGACCGGGACCGCTAGCCCTAACTATGGCTACACCTTC. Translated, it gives CATSRTGTASPNYGYTF. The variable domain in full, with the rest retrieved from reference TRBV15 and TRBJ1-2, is DAMVIQNPRYQVTQFGKPVTLSCSQTLNHNVMYWYQQKSSQAPKLLFHYYDKDFNNEADTPDNFQSRRPNTSFCFLDIRSPGLGDTAMYLCATSRTGTASPNYGYTFGSGTRLTVV.

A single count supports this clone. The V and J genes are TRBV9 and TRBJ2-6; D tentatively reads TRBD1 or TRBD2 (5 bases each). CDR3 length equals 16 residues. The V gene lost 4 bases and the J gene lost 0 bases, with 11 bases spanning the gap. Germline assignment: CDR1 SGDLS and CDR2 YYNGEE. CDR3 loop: CASSPRGFSGANVLTF. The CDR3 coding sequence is TGTGCCAGCAGCCCCCGGGGCTTCTCTGGGGCCAACGTCCTGACTTTC.

The CDR3: CASSPRTANSGNTIYF. CDR3 nucleotide sequence: TGCGCCAGCAGCCCCCGGACGGCGAACTCTGGAAACACCATATATTTT. V and J are TRBV4-1 and TRBJ1-3; no clear D gene. Deletions cut 4 bases from V and 0 bases from J, with 13 bases between. The germline V gene encodes CDR1 MGHRA and CDR2 YSYEKL. The CDR3 is 16 residues long.

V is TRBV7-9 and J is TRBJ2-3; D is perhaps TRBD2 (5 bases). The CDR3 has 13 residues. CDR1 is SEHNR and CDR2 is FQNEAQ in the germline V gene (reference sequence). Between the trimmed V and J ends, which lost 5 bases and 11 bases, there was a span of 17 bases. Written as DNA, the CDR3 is TGTGCCAGCAGCGCTGAACATGCAGGACTGCAGTATTTT. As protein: CASSAEHAGLQYF.

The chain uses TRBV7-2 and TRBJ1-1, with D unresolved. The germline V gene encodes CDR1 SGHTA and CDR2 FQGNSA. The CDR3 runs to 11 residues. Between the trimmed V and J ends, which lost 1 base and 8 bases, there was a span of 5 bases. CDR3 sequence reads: CASSLGWEAFF. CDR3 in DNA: TGTGCCAGCAGCTTAGGCTGGGAAGCTTTCTTT.

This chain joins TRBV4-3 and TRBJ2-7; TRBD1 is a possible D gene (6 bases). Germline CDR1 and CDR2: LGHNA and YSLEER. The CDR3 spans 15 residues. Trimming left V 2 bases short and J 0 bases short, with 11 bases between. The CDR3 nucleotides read TGCGCCAGCAGCCAATCTCAGGACAGCTCCTACGAGCAGTACTTC. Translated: CASSQSQDSSYEQYF.

The CDR3 loop reads CASRPRQGGIYGYTF. The CDR3 bases are TGTGCCAGCAGGCCCCGACAGGGCGGAATCTATGGCTACACCTTC. The chain combines TRBV2 with TRBJ1-2, with TRBD1 matching over 7 bases. V was clipped by 6 bases and J by 4 bases; unmatched bases: 11. CDR3 length equals 15 residues. Germline CDR1 reads SNHLY; CDR2 reads FYNNEI.

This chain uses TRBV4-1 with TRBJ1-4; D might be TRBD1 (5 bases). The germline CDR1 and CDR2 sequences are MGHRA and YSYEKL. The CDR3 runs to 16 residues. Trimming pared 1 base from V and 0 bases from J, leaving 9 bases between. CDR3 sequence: CASSQGDSSTNEKLFF. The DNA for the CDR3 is TGCGCCAGCAGCCAAGGTGACAGCTCAACTAATGAAAAACTGTTTTTT.

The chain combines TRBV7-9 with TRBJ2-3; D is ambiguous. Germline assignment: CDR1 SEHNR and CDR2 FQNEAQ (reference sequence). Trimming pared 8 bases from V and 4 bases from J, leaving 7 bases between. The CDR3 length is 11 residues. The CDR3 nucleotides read TGTGCCAGCGAAAGATCAGATACGCAGTATTTT. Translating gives CASERSDTQYF. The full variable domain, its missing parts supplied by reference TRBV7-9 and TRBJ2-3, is DTGVSQNPRHKITKRGQNVTFRCDPISEHNRLYWYRQTLGQGPEFLTYFQNEAQLEKSRLLSDRFSAERPKGSFSTLEIQRTEQGDSAMYLCASERSDTQYFGPGTRLTVL.

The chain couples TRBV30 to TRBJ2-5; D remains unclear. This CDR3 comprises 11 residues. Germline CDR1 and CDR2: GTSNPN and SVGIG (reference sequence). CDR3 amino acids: CAHRRGETQYF. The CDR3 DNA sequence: TGTGCTCACCGCCGAGGAGAGACCCAGTACTTC. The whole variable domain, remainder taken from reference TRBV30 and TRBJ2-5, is SQTIHQWPATLVQPVGSPLSLECTVEGTSNPNLYWYRQAAGRGLQLLFYSVGIGQISSEVPQNLSASRPQDRQFILSSKKLLLSDSGFYLCAHRRGETQYFGPGTRLLVL.